A single T cell receptor (beta chain) is shown here with its context. The sample originates from a study of OX40 agonist ivuxolimab in advanced cancers. Using immunoSEQ multiplex PCR, the repertoire was profiled, and TCRdb retains in-frame clones only, with some absent. The table records fewer than 55,000 clones, around nine tenths of them present only once. The sample consisted of CD4+ or CD8+ T cells sorted from blood, taken in a trial of the OX40 agonist ivuxolimab. This clonotype originated in an adult with an advanced solid tumor such as melanoma, head and neck, liver or kidney cancer.

CDR3 sequence: CASSLGQAPGETQYF. The CDR3 DNA follows: TGTGCCAGCAGCTTAGGTCAGGCCCCAGGAGAGACCCAGTACTTC. This chain uses TRBV7-9 with TRBJ2-5, with unresolved D. Germline V CDR1 and CDR2: SEHNR, FQNEAQ (reference sequence). The CDR3 loop spans 15 amino acids. V was shortened by 1 base and J by 4 bases, with 13 bases between the two germline ends.